The 27 T cell receptor beta chains below were found in one sample sequenced in a study of T cell responses to AZD1222 COVID-19 vaccine. Here immunoSEQ multiplex PCR was the method, and the copy in TCRdb shows in-frame clones only, minus some. The profile covers some 120,000 clones, with about nine tenths appearing a single time and 1% to 1.5% taken by the ten largest. The sample here was peripheral blood, taken on day 0 of AZD1222 vaccination. Receptors were obtained from an adult in good health.

CDR3 loop: CASSETGTPSYEQYF. The CDR3 DNA is TGTGCCAGCAGCGAAACCGGGACCCCCTCCTACGAGCAGTACTTC. The chain recombines TRBV9 with TRBJ2-7; D tentatively fits TRBD1 or TRBD2 (5 bases each). The CDR3 runs 15 residues. Germline CDR1 is SGDLS and CDR2 is YYNGEE. Trimming cost V 3 bases and J 0 bases, with 13 bases left between them.

The chain employs TRBV10-2 and TRBJ2-7; D remains unclear. V lost 3 bases and J lost 4, with 4 bases in between. Germline V gene sequence: CDR1 WSHSY, CDR2 SAAADI. This CDR3 region has 11 residues. In nucleotides, the CDR3 is TGCGCCAGCAGTGAAGGGTACGAGCAGTACTTC. This codes for CASSEGYEQYF.

V and J are TRBV5-4 and TRBJ2-1; D is uncertain. Trimming stripped 0 bases from V and 7 bases from J, with 11 bases between. Germline V gene sequence: CDR1 SGHNT, CDR2 YYREEE (reference sequence). This CDR3 contains 14 residues. CDR3 sequence: CASSLATQRNEQFF. Written as DNA, the CDR3 is TGTGCCAGCAGCTTGGCTACACAGCGAAATGAGCAGTTCTTC. The full variable domain, completed using reference TRBV5-4 and TRBJ2-1, is ETGVTQSPTHLIKTRGQQVTLRCSSQSGHNTVSWYQQALGQGPQFIFQYYREEENGRGNFPPRFSGLQFPNYSSELNVNALELDDSALYLCASSLATQRNEQFFGPGTRLTVL.

As DNA, the CDR3 is TGCGCCAGCAGCCCCTCACAGGGGTTCTATGGCTACACCTTC. This encodes CASSPSQGFYGYTF. The chain combines TRBV5-1 with TRBJ1-2; 7 nucleotides align to TRBD1. Germline V gene sequence: CDR1 SGHRS, CDR2 YFSETQ. This CDR3 has 14 amino acids. The V gene end was trimmed by 4 bases and the J gene end by 4 bases; junction bases not matched to a gene: 7.

A few counts support this clone. This chain connects TRBV7-9 to TRBJ2-7, with D tentatively TRBD1 (5 bases). CDR1 and CDR2 (germline): SEHNR, FQNEAQ (reference sequence). V was trimmed by 5 bases and J by 1 base, leaving 12 bases between them. CDR3 size: 14 residues. CDR3 sequence: CASSPFTGSYEQYF. As DNA, the CDR3 is TGTGCCAGCAGCCCCTTTACAGGTTCCTACGAGCAGTACTTC.

This clone was seen only a few times. The CDR3 DNA sequence: TGTGCCAGCAGCCCCGGGGGGTTCAGCTACACCTTC. Residues: CASSPGGFSYTF. The genes are TRBV6-2 or TRBV6-3 and TRBJ1-2, with D maybe TRBD1 (5 bases). The CDR3 runs to 12 residues. The germline CDR1 and CDR2 sequences are MNHEY and SVGEGT. V shed 6 bases and J shed 9 bases, with 14 bases lying between them.

This chain uses TRBV5-1 with TRBJ2-7; the D is unclear. The length of the CDR3 is 13 residues. Trimming pared 2 bases from V and 1 base from J, leaving 7 bases between. From germline, CDR1 is SGHRS and CDR2 YFSETQ. This chain's CDR3 is CASSFDGSYEQYF. DNA of the CDR3: TGCGCCAGCAGCTTCGACGGATCCTACGAGCAGTACTTC.

The chain carries TRBV15 and TRBJ2-7; D is uncertain. V lost 3 bases and J 2 bases, leaving 8 bases between the germline ends. Germline V gene sequence: CDR1 LNHNV, CDR2 YYDKDF (reference sequence). This CDR3 comprises 13 residues. DNA for the CDR3: TGTGCCACCAGCAGGGGCAAAACCTACGAGCAGTACTTC. Residues: CATSRGKTYEQYF.

The chain is built from TRBV12-2 and TRBJ1-3. TRBV12-2 is a pseudogene. This CDR3 region has 18 residues. For the CDR3, the DNA is TGTGCAAGTCGTTGCGGGACATCGGTTTTTTTCTCTGGAAACACCATATATTTT. Amino acid sequence: CASRCGTSVFFSGNTIYF.

This clone was seen once. The chain has TRBV12-5 and TRBJ1-6; a weak D match, TRBD1 (5 bases). V lost 5 bases, J lost 8 bases, and 10 bases lay in between. This CDR3 comprises 13 residues. Germline loops: CDR1 LGHNT, CDR2 FRNRAP. CDR3 in DNA: TGTGCTAGTGGTCGGGACGGTTATTCACCCCTCCACTTT. This sequence encodes CASGRDGYSPLHF. Complete variable domain (other parts from reference TRBV12-5 and TRBJ1-6): DARVTQTPRHKVTEMGQEVTMRCQPILGHNTVFWYRQTMMQGLELLAYFRNRAPLDDSGMPKDRFSAEMPDATLATLKIQPSEPRDSAVYFCASGRDGYSPLHFGNGTRLTVT.

This chain uses TRBV14 with TRBJ1-1; 11 bases align to TRBD1. This CDR3 comprises 14 residues. Per germline, CDR1 SGHDN and CDR2 FVKESK. The trim removed 4 bases at V and 7 bases at J, leaving 5 bases unmatched. As DNA, the CDR3 is TGTGCCAGCAGCCCGGACAGGGGGCGCGGTGAAGCTTTCTTT. This translates into CASSPDRGRGEAFF.

This chain links TRBV5-1 with TRBJ2-3; possible D gene TRBD1, 6 bases. CDR1 and CDR2 (germline): SGHRS, YFSETQ. The CDR3 is 14 amino acids. The V gene lost 7 bases and the J gene lost 1 base, with 13 bases spanning the gap. The CDR3 bases are TGCGCCAGCGGGTGGACAGACGGCACAGATACGCAGTATTTT. This codes for CASGWTDGTDTQYF. Complete variable domain (other parts from reference TRBV5-1 and TRBJ2-3): KAGVTQTPRYLIKTRGQQVTLSCSPISGHRSVSWYQQTPGQGLQFLFEYFSETQRNKGNFPGRFSGRQFSNSRSEMNVSTLELGDSALYLCASGWTDGTDTQYFGPGTRLTVL.

Here the CDR3 reads CASRAGQLFSSYNSPLHF. The CDR3 coding sequence is TGTGCCAGTAGGGCCGGACAGCTATTTAGCTCCTATAATTCACCCCTCCACTTT. V is TRBV19 and J is TRBJ1-6; a weak D match, TRBD1 (6 bases). This CDR3 comprises 18 residues. Germline loops: CDR1 LNHDA, CDR2 SQIVND (reference sequence). The ends were cut back, 6 bases at V and 0 bases at J, with 18 bases in the middle. The full variable domain, with the rest looked up from reference TRBV19 and TRBJ1-6, is DGGITQSPKYLFRKEGQNVTLSCEQNLNHDAMYWYRQDPGQGLRLIYYSQIVNDFQKGDIAEGYSVSREKKESFPLTVTSAQKNPTAFYLCASRAGQLFSSYNSPLHFGNGTRLTVT.

The V call is TRBV10-3, the J call TRBJ1-1, with 10 bases identical to TRBD1. The germline gives CDR1 ENHRY, CDR2 SYGVKD. This CDR3 has 19 amino acids. V lost 0 bases and J lost 6; bases outside the gene matches: 16. The CDR3 here is CAISESVGQGSRKRAEAFF. The CDR3, as DNA: TGTGCCATCAGTGAGTCGGTGGGACAGGGGTCTAGGAAGAGGGCTGAAGCTTTCTTT.

This chain joins TRBV6-4 and TRBJ2-3, with D possibly being TRBD1 or TRBD2 (5 bases each). The germline V gene encodes CDR1 MRHNA and CDR2 SNTAGT. V lost 6 bases and J lost 2, with 12 bases in between. This CDR3 is 14 amino acids long. In nucleotides, the CDR3 is TGTGCCAGCAGAAGGGACCGTGACACAGATACGCAGTATTTT. It specifies CASRRDRDTDTQYF.

This clone showed up just a few times. The chain joins TRBV6-5 to TRBJ1-4; D not certain. From germline, CDR1 is MNHEY and CDR2 SVGAGI. This CDR3 region has 16 residues. Between the trimmed V and J ends, which lost 4 bases and 3 bases, there was a span of 15 bases. CDR3 amino acids: CASSFILGGSNEKLFF. The CDR3, as DNA: TGTGCCAGCAGTTTCATCTTGGGCGGATCTAATGAAAAACTGTTTTTT.

The chain is built from TRBV3-1 (or the pseudogene TRBV3-2) and TRBJ1-2; D not resolved. Looked up from germline, CDR1 is LGHDT and CDR2 is YNNKEL (reference sequence). The V and J ends lost 6 bases and 2 bases respectively, with 16 bases between them. The CDR3 has 15 amino acids. In nucleotides, the CDR3 is TGTGCCAGCAGGCCGGCAGCATCCTCAAACTATGGCTACACCTTC. As protein: CASRPAASSNYGYTF.

The V gene is TRBV4-3, the J gene TRBJ1-1; D is unresolved. The germline V gene encodes CDR1 LGHNA and CDR2 YSLEER. V dropped 0 bases and J dropped 2 bases, with 10 bases sitting between them. This CDR3 spans 15 amino acids. The CDR3 here is CASSQDGRKNTEAFF. The CDR3, as DNA: TGCGCCAGCAGCCAAGACGGCAGGAAAAACACTGAAGCTTTCTTT.

The chain has TRBV10-1 and TRBJ1-4; D possibly corresponds to TRBD1 (5 bases). The germline V gene encodes CDR1 WNHNN and CDR2 SYGVQD (reference sequence). The CDR3 is made up of 15 amino acids. V was pared by 8 bases and J by 0 bases, with 13 bases between. The CDR3 is CASQGPLSTNEKLFF. In DNA form, the CDR3 reads TGCGCCAGCCAGGGACCCTTGTCAACTAATGAAAAACTGTTTTTT.

The chain employs TRBV12-3 or TRBV12-4 and TRBJ1-2, with D uncertain. Trimming pared 4 bases from V and 5 bases from J, leaving 11 bases between. This CDR3 is built from 13 residues. Here the CDR3 DNA reads TGTGCCAGCAGTTCTGGGTTGGGGTATGGCTACACCTTC. It codes for CASSSGLGYGYTF.

This sequence joins TRBV21-1 and TRBJ1-5. TRBV21-1 counts as a pseudogene. This CDR3 has 14 residues. This CDR3 is CASSKGGVSQPQHF. CDR3 DNA: TGTGCCAGCAGCAAAGGGGGAGTAAGTCAGCCCCAGCATTTT.

This sequence joins TRBV2 and TRBJ1-5; 7 positions match TRBD1. The germline CDR1 and CDR2 sequences are SNHLY and FYNNEI. The junction had 6 bases not matched to a gene; V was cut back by 6 bases and J by 4 bases. This CDR3 has 14 residues. The CDR3 coding sequence is TGTGCCAGCAGCCGGGACAGTCCTAATCAGCCCCAGCATTTT. Amino acids: CASSRDSPNQPQHF.

The chain uses TRBV11-2 and TRBJ2-4; 9 nucleotides agree with TRBD2. V dropped 2 bases and J dropped 4; count of bases not matched to a gene: 6. CDR1 and CDR2 (germline): SGHAT, FQNNGV. This CDR3 contains 16 residues. The chain's CDR3 is CASSLRRGGVKNIQYF. The CDR3 DNA is TGTGCCAGCAGCTTAAGGCGCGGGGGGGTGAAAAACATTCAGTACTTC.

The rearrangement joins TRBV4-1 to TRBJ1-1; TRBD1 might be the D (6 bases). Deletions cut 4 bases from V and 8 bases from J, with 20 bases between. The CDR3 extends over 15 amino acids. Germline CDR1 MGHRA, CDR2 YSYEKL. The CDR3 sequence: CASSPQSGQVMEAFF. The CDR3 nucleotides are TGCGCCAGCAGCCCCCAATCGGGACAAGTAATGGAAGCTTTCTTT.

The chain uses TRBV5-4 and TRBJ1-2; D may be TRBD1 (6 bases). The CDR3 is made up of 14 amino acids. Trimming cost V 0 bases and J 4 bases, with 10 bases left between them. Germline V gives CDR1 SGHNT, CDR2 YYREEE (reference sequence). The CDR3 reads CASSLDGGSYGYTF. The CDR3 coding sequence is TGTGCCAGCAGCTTGGACGGGGGCAGCTATGGCTACACCTTC. The variable domain in full, with the rest retrieved from reference TRBV5-4 and TRBJ1-2, is ETGVTQSPTHLIKTRGQQVTLRCSSQSGHNTVSWYQQALGQGPQFIFQYYREEENGRGNFPPRFSGLQFPNYSSELNVNALELDDSALYLCASSLDGGSYGYTFGSGTRLTVV.

This chain joins TRBV5-1 and TRBJ2-7; TRBD2 is a possible D gene (5 bases). V was shortened by 2 bases and J by 3 bases, with 18 bases between the two germline ends. This CDR3 is built from 16 residues. The germline gives CDR1 SGHRS, CDR2 YFSETQ. The CDR3 DNA reads TGCGCCAGCAGCTTTCGCGTAGGTGTAGGAGGCTACGAGCAGTACTTC. It is translated as CASSFRVGVGGYEQYF.

The chain combines TRBV12-3 or TRBV12-4 with TRBJ1-1; a weak D match, TRBD1 (6 bases). V was shortened by 6 bases and J by 6 bases, with 11 bases between the two germline ends. The CDR3 spans 12 residues. The CDR3 sequence is CASSRTVAEAFF. The CDR3 DNA reads TGTGCCAGCAGCCGGACAGTTGCTGAAGCTTTCTTT.